These T cell receptor beta chains were read from a single sample in a study of post-analysis software for immune sequencing data. TCRdb analysed the PCR reads with MiXCR anew, one entry per CDR3 protein. The table shows roughly 800,000 distinct CDR3 sequences, with about 27% occurring only once. The sequenced sample was blood. All receptors come from a girl aged 5 to 17 with multiple sclerosis. Both conserved end residues are part of each CDR3. Each record gives: J gene, D gene, clone size, V gene, CDR3 length, CDR3 protein, CDR3 DNA. The D gene is left open where the match is weak. Expanded clones get a size class; other rows say once, few or many, or leave the size out.

j_gene: TRBJ2-1
d_gene: -
abundance: -
v_gene: TRBV2
len: 10
CDR3aa: CASSVTEQFF
CDR3nt: TGTGCCAGCAGTGTTACTGAGCAGTTCTTC

j_gene: TRBJ1-6
d_gene: -
abundance: -
v_gene: TRBV5-1
len: 15
CDR3aa: CASRRSGTGNSPLHF
CDR3nt: TGCGCCAGCAGGAGGTCCGGGACGGGAAATTCACCCCTCCACTTT

j_gene: TRBJ2-7
d_gene: -
abundance: many
v_gene: TRBV20-1
len: 12
CDR3aa: CSARDSPYEQYF
CDR3nt: TGCAGTGCTAGAGACAGTCCCTACGAGCAGTACTTC

j_gene: TRBJ2-4
d_gene: -
abundance: few
v_gene: TRBV28
len: 14
CDR3aa: CASSPTSNKNIQYF
CDR3nt: TGTGCCAGCAGCCCAACATCAAACAAAAACATTCAGTACTTC

j_gene: TRBJ2-1
d_gene: -
abundance: -
v_gene: TRBV6-1
len: 13
CDR3aa: CASSTGWGAKQFF
CDR3nt: TGTGCCAGCAGTACAGGGTGGGGGGCTAAGCAGTTCTTC

j_gene: TRBJ2-1
d_gene: -
abundance: -
v_gene: TRBV12-3/TRBV12-4
len: 15
CDR3aa: CASRVEQAAYNEQFF
CDR3nt: TGTGCCAGCAGGGTGGAGCAAGCGGCCTACAATGAGCAGTTCTTC

j_gene: TRBJ2-5
d_gene: -
abundance: -
v_gene: TRBV4-1
len: 14
CDR3aa: CASSQTATRETQYF
CDR3nt: TGCGCCAGCAGCCAAACGGCCACACGGGAGACCCAGTACTTC

j_gene: TRBJ2-7
d_gene: -
abundance: -
v_gene: TRBV18
len: 11
CDR3aa: CASSNSFEQYF
CDR3nt: TGTGCCAGCTCAAACAGTTTCGAGCAGTACTTC

j_gene: TRBJ2-7
d_gene: TRBD1
abundance: -
v_gene: TRBV27
len: 13
CDR3aa: CASRPTGAYEQYF
CDR3nt: TGTGCCAGCAGACCGACAGGGGCCTACGAGCAGTACTTC

j_gene: TRBJ2-5
d_gene: -
abundance: few
v_gene: TRBV12-3/TRBV12-4
len: 13
CDR3aa: CASSRTHGETQYF
CDR3nt: TGTGCCAGCAGCCGGACACACGGAGAGACCCAGTACTTC

j_gene: TRBJ1-5
d_gene: TRBD1
abundance: -
v_gene: TRBV7-9
len: 17
CDR3aa: CASSLAGRGRPGQPQHF
CDR3nt: TGTGCCAGCAGCTTAGCAGGCAGGGGGCGCCCGGGACAGCCCCAGCATTTT

j_gene: TRBJ1-1
d_gene: -
abundance: -
v_gene: TRBV12-3/TRBV12-4
len: 13
CDR3aa: CASGESGGAKAFF
CDR3nt: TGTGCCAGCGGTGAGTCGGGGGGGGCGAAAGCTTTCTTT

j_gene: TRBJ1-6
d_gene: TRBD1
abundance: -
v_gene: TRBV6-6
len: 14
CDR3aa: CASSYDRGNSPLHF
CDR3nt: TGTGCCAGCAGTTACGACAGGGGGAATTCACCCCTCCACTTT

j_gene: TRBJ2-5
d_gene: -
abundance: few
v_gene: TRBV6-6
len: 14
CDR3aa: CASSYTKNEETQYF
CDR3nt: TGTGCCAGCAGTTATACCAAGAACGAAGAGACCCAGTACTTC

j_gene: TRBJ2-5
d_gene: TRBD1
abundance: -
v_gene: TRBV24-1
len: 16
CDR3aa: CATSDLGQGAGETQYF
CDR3nt: TGTGCCACCAGTGATTTGGGTCAGGGGGCAGGAGAGACCCAGTACTTC

j_gene: TRBJ2-7
d_gene: -
abundance: -
v_gene: TRBV21-1
len: 14
CDR3aa: CASTQGDTIYEQYF
CDR3nt: TGTGCCAGCACCCAAGGGGACACTATCTACGAGCAGTACTTC

j_gene: TRBJ2-7
d_gene: -
abundance: many
v_gene: TRBV20-1
len: 14
CDR3aa: CSARDMRTPGEQYF
CDR3nt: TGCAGTGCTAGAGATATGAGGACCCCCGGCGAGCAGTACTTC

j_gene: TRBJ1-1
d_gene: TRBD1
abundance: many
v_gene: TRBV9
len: 14
CDR3aa: CASSARQGNTEAFF
CDR3nt: TGTGCCAGCAGCGCCCGACAGGGTAACACTGAAGCTTTCTTT

j_gene: TRBJ1-2
d_gene: TRBD1
abundance: -
v_gene: TRBV9
len: 14
CDR3aa: CASSVSGDREGYTF
CDR3nt: TGTGCCAGCAGCGTTAGCGGGGACAGGGAGGGCTACACCTTC

j_gene: TRBJ1-2
d_gene: -
abundance: -
v_gene: TRBV28
len: 16
CDR3aa: CASSLPLGVGPAGYTF
CDR3nt: TGTGCCAGCAGTTTACCCCTTGGGGTTGGCCCCGCAGGCTACACCTTC

j_gene: TRBJ2-1
d_gene: TRBD1
abundance: -
v_gene: TRBV11-2
len: 17
CDR3aa: CASSLGRRDSSYNEQFF
CDR3nt: TGTGCCAGCAGCCTAGGACGCCGGGACAGCTCCTACAATGAGCAGTTCTTC

j_gene: TRBJ1-1
d_gene: -
abundance: -
v_gene: TRBV28
len: 14
CDR3aa: CASSLPGVNTEAFF
CDR3nt: TGTGCCAGCAGTTTACCGGGAGTGAACACTGAAGCTTTCTTT

j_gene: TRBJ2-7
d_gene: TRBD2
abundance: few
v_gene: TRBV20-1
len: 15
CDR3aa: CSAIPGLAASYEQYF
CDR3nt: TGCAGTGCGATACCGGGACTAGCGGCCTCCTACGAGCAGTACTTC

j_gene: TRBJ1-5
d_gene: -
abundance: -
v_gene: TRBV28
len: 15
CDR3aa: CASKTKGDSNQPQHF
CDR3nt: TGTGCCAGCAAGACAAAGGGGGATAGCAATCAGCCCCAGCATTTT

j_gene: TRBJ2-7
d_gene: -
abundance: few
v_gene: TRBV20-1
len: 14
CDR3aa: CSARGGLTLYEQYF
CDR3nt: TGCAGTGCTAGGGGGGGGCTAACACTCTACGAGCAGTACTTC

j_gene: TRBJ2-3
d_gene: TRBD1
abundance: many
v_gene: TRBV4-2
len: 15
CDR3aa: CASSQLGQGTDTQYF
CDR3nt: TGTGCCAGCAGCCAACTTGGACAGGGCACAGATACGCAGTATTTT

j_gene: TRBJ2-1
d_gene: TRBD2
abundance: -
v_gene: TRBV9
len: 16
CDR3aa: CASSSHSGGAVNEQFF
CDR3nt: TGTGCCAGCAGCAGCCATAGCGGGGGGGCGGTCAATGAGCAGTTCTTC

j_gene: TRBJ1-6
d_gene: TRBD1
abundance: -
v_gene: TRBV27
len: 15
CDR3aa: CASSLRGQGHSPLHF
CDR3nt: TGTGCCAGCAGTTTGAGGGGACAGGGGCATTCACCCCTCCACTTT

j_gene: TRBJ2-1
d_gene: -
abundance: few
v_gene: TRBV9
len: 14
CDR3aa: CASSEKGSEDEQFF
CDR3nt: TGTGCCAGCAGCGAGAAGGGTAGCGAAGATGAGCAGTTCTTC

j_gene: TRBJ2-7
d_gene: -
abundance: many
v_gene: TRBV28
len: 12
CDR3aa: CASSSQGNEQYF
CDR3nt: TGTGCCAGCAGTTCACAGGGCAACGAGCAGTACTTC

j_gene: TRBJ2-3
d_gene: -
abundance: -
v_gene: TRBV20-1
len: 12
CDR3aa: CSAPLESDTQYF
CDR3nt: TGCAGTGCACCCCTAGAGTCAGATACGCAGTATTTT

j_gene: TRBJ2-3
d_gene: TRBD2
abundance: -
v_gene: TRBV28
len: 14
CDR3aa: CASSSAGGRDTQYF
CDR3nt: TGTGCCAGCAGTTCGGCGGGAGGGCGAGATACGCAGTATTTT

j_gene: TRBJ2-7
d_gene: -
abundance: -
v_gene: TRBV29-1
len: 13
CDR3aa: CSVTTRFSYEQYF
CDR3nt: TGCAGCGTGACAACCCGCTTCTCCTACGAGCAGTACTTC

j_gene: TRBJ2-7
d_gene: TRBD1
abundance: -
v_gene: TRBV18
len: 14
CDR3aa: CASSPDRVLDEQYF
CDR3nt: TGTGCCAGCTCACCAGACAGGGTTTTGGATGAGCAGTACTTC

j_gene: TRBJ2-3
d_gene: -
abundance: few
v_gene: TRBV11-2
len: 13
CDR3aa: CASSLDLSVPQYF
CDR3nt: TGTGCCAGCAGCTTAGATCTCTCCGTTCCGCAGTATTTT

j_gene: TRBJ1-2
d_gene: TRBD1
abundance: -
v_gene: TRBV5-1
len: 14
CDR3aa: CASSQSGGNYGYTF
CDR3nt: TGCGCCAGCAGCCAGTCAGGGGGTAACTATGGCTACACCTTC

j_gene: TRBJ2-3
d_gene: -
abundance: -
v_gene: TRBV2
len: 17
CDR3aa: CASSERLGSGRPDTQYF
CDR3nt: TGTGCCAGCAGTGAACGACTGGGTAGCGGTCGCCCAGATACGCAGTATTTT

j_gene: TRBJ2-3
d_gene: -
abundance: many
v_gene: TRBV5-1
len: 14
CDR3aa: CASRPGEYTDTQYF
CDR3nt: TGCGCCAGCCGGCCCGGGGAGTACACAGATACGCAGTATTTT

j_gene: TRBJ2-5
d_gene: -
abundance: -
v_gene: TRBV20-1
len: 15
CDR3aa: CSARGRWSGQETQYF
CDR3nt: TGCAGTGCTAGAGGGCGGTGGAGCGGGCAAGAGACCCAGTACTTC

j_gene: TRBJ2-1
d_gene: TRBD2
abundance: once
v_gene: TRBV6-4
len: 15
CDR3aa: CASSISGRVYDEQFF
CDR3nt: TGTGCCAGCAGCATTAGCGGGAGGGTGTACGATGAGCAGTTCTTC

j_gene: TRBJ2-5
d_gene: -
abundance: -
v_gene: TRBV3-1
len: 15
CDR3aa: CASSQEGATKGTQYF
CDR3nt: TGTGCCAGCAGCCAAGAAGGAGCCACCAAAGGGACCCAGTACTTC

j_gene: TRBJ1-4
d_gene: TRBD1
abundance: -
v_gene: TRBV7-9
len: 16
CDR3aa: CASSLRGTGVREKLFF
CDR3nt: TGTGCCAGCAGCTTAAGAGGGACAGGGGTTCGAGAAAAACTGTTTTTT

j_gene: TRBJ2-6
d_gene: -
abundance: -
v_gene: TRBV5-5
len: 17
CDR3aa: CASSFLITGGGANVLTF
CDR3nt: TGTGCCAGCAGCTTTCTGATTACAGGTGGGGGGGCCAACGTCCTGACTTTC

j_gene: TRBJ2-1
d_gene: TRBD2
abundance: few
v_gene: TRBV5-1
len: 15
CDR3aa: CASSLDGGRRNEQFF
CDR3nt: TGCGCCAGCAGCTTGGATGGCGGGAGGAGAAATGAGCAGTTCTTC

j_gene: TRBJ2-5
d_gene: -
abundance: -
v_gene: TRBV11-2
len: 13
CDR3aa: CASSTGIGETQYF
CDR3nt: TGTGCCAGCAGTACAGGGATCGGAGAGACCCAGTACTTC

j_gene: TRBJ1-6
d_gene: -
abundance: few
v_gene: TRBV27
len: 12
CDR3aa: CASKRTNSPLHF
CDR3nt: TGTGCCAGCAAGCGGACTAATTCACCCCTCCACTTT

j_gene: TRBJ2-5
d_gene: -
abundance: few
v_gene: TRBV4-3
len: 14
CDR3aa: CASSQEYTEETQYF
CDR3nt: TGCGCCAGCAGCCAAGAGTACACGGAAGAGACCCAGTACTTC

j_gene: TRBJ1-1
d_gene: -
abundance: -
v_gene: TRBV20-1
len: 12
CDR3aa: CSAQRKGTEAFF
CDR3nt: TGCAGTGCTCAAAGAAAGGGCACTGAAGCTTTCTTT

j_gene: TRBJ2-5
d_gene: TRBD2
abundance: -
v_gene: TRBV5-1
len: 15
CDR3aa: CASSPIGGSEETQYF
CDR3nt: TGCGCCAGCAGCCCGATCGGGGGGAGCGAAGAGACCCAGTACTTC

j_gene: TRBJ2-7
d_gene: -
abundance: once
v_gene: TRBV28
len: 15
CDR3aa: CASSTPGGPGDEQYF
CDR3nt: TGTGCCAGCAGTACCCCCGGGGGGCCAGGCGACGAGCAGTACTTC

j_gene: TRBJ2-4
d_gene: -
abundance: -
v_gene: TRBV14
len: 14
CDR3aa: CASSPRETKNIQYF
CDR3nt: TGTGCCAGCAGCCCGAGGGAAACCAAAAACATTCAGTACTTC